This TCR beta chain is from a study of blood T cell repertoires in COVID-19. This table comes from immunoSEQ multiplex PCR, and its TCRdb copy is limited to in-frame clones, with some not included. The table records 400,000 or so clones, over 75% of them present only once. Unmatched junction bases numbered 3, after V lost 5 bases and J lost 4 bases. The CDR3 length is 12 residues. Germline V gives CDR1 GTSNPN, CDR2 SVGIG (reference sequence). The material sequenced was peripheral blood. The TCR comes from a woman aged 40 to 50 with COVID-19, enrolled during active disease. The V gene is TRBV30, the J gene TRBJ2-3, with TRBD1 identical over 7 bases. The CDR3 DNA reads as TGTGCCTGGGATACAGGGGCAGATACGCAGTATTTT. Protein product: CAWDTGADTQYF.